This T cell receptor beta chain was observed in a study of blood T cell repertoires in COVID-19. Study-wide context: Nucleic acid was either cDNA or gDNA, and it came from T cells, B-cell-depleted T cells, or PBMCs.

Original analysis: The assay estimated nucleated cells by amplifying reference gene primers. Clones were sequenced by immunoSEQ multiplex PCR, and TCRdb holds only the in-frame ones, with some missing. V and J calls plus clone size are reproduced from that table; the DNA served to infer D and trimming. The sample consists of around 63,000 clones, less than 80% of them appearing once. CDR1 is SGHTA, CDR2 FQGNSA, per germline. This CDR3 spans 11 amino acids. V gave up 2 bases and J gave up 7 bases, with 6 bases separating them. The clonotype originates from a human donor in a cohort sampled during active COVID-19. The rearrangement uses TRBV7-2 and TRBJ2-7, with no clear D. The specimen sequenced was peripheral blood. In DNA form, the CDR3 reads TGTGCCAGCAGCTTATCCGTAGAGCAGTACTTC. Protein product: CASSLSVEQYF.